This TCR beta chain was found in a study of cytomegalovirus exposure and HLA in healthy donors (dated by TCRdb to 2015 to 2018). As for the study more broadly: According to a later analysis, one platform produced both the 110 or so validation repertoires and the approximately 600 repertoires of the first cohort. The aim of the study was to test whether cataloging public T cell receptors could identify signatures of past pathogen exposure. In addition to the first cohort of hundreds of subjects, a separate validation cohort of 120 different subjects was used. To predict cytomegalovirus infection status, the study brought together high-throughput TCR immunosequencing, statistical association of individual TCRs with disease status, and machine learning.

Points on this clone: Its target antigen remains unknown. Base qualities are not provided; no much larger clone lies one nucleotide away.

General conclusions and limits of the study: Subsequent analysis determined that TCRs grouped into clusters in the first cohort also showed a tendency toward co-occurrence across the roughly 110 validation repertoires, and approximately 93% of cluster scores exceeded 0. In vitro tests confirmed that a few of the cytomegalovirus-associated TCR beta chains recognize cytomegalovirus antigens. The study gave a list of some 150 TCR beta chains associated with cytomegalovirus. In both the original and validation cohorts, the classifier was reported to diagnose cytomegalovirus status with high specificity and sensitivity. The authors suggested that the approach could potentially be extended to other disease states and immunological phenotypes. Across donors, most TCR sequences were observed very rarely, whereas some public TCRs were present in many individuals. The validation cohort had no HLA typing available for a later analysis, so co-occurrence within that cohort was assessed over all 120 or so repertoires.

The donors were included in the validation cohort of around 120 subjects, a group kept apart from the roughly 690-subject first cohort. The method behind the library was the immunoSEQ multiplex PCR assay. As for the original processing: A statistical classification framework was developed to diagnose cytomegalovirus status using the catalog of TCR beta chain sequences. TCRdb took over this immuneACCESS table, retaining in-frame rearrangements with V and J assigned. Such tables are incomplete; in checked studies, under half of the missing clones stem from an unresolved V gene, and the remainder is unexplained. Clone size and V and J calls were adopted from that table, with D and trimming inferred from the DNA. A total of approximately 120,000 clones appear in this sample, around 95% of them only once. The ten largest clones represent 1.7% of the sample. CDR1 SGDLS and CDR2 YYNGEE were looked up in the germline V gene. Inclusive of the bounding cysteine and phenylalanine, the CDR3 is 15 residues long. Of the read, only the CDR3 DNA is kept; its 45 bases are in frame from base 1. Ends trimmed: V by 0 bases, J by 2 bases; bases unmatched to a gene: 3.

In this chain, TRBV9 is recombined with TRBJ2-7; the junction holds 9 bases that match TRBD2. The receptor was isolated from a man between 18 and 29 years old in good health and CMV-seronegative. The sequenced sample was PBMCs. CDR3 protein: CASSVASGGPYEQYF. The nucleotides read TGTGCCAGCAGCGTAGCCAGCGGGGGGCCCTACGAGCAGTACTTC.